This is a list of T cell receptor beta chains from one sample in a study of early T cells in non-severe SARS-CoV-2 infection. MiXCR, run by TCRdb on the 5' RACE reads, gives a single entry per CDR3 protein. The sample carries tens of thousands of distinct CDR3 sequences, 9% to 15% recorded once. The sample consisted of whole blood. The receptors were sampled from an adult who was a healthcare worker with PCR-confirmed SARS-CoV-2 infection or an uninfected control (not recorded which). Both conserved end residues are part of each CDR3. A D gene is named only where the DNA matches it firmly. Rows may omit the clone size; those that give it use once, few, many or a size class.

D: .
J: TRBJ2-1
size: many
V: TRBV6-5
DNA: TGTGCCAGCAGTTACTCCGGCAGGGGTGAGCAGTTCTTC
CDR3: CASSYSGRGEQFF

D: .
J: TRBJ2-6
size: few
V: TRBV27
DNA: TGTGCCAGCACCAAATCTACAGGGATCTCTGGGGCCAACGTCCTGACTTTC
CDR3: CASTKSTGISGANVLTF

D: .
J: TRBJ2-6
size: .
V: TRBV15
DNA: TGTGCCACCAGCAGACCCTCTAACGCTGGGGCCAACGTCCTGACTTTC
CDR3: CATSRPSNAGANVLTF

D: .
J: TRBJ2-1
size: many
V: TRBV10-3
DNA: TGTGCCATCAGGGAGGAAGTCAGTCGCAATGAGCAGTTCTTC
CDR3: CAIREEVSRNEQFF

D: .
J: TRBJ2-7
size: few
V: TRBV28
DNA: TGTGCCAGCAGTCCCCGGGACACCTCCTACGAGCAGTACTTC
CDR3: CASSPRDTSYEQYF

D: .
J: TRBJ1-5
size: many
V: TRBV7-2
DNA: TGTGCCAGCAGCTTTCCCTATCAGCCCCAGCATTTT
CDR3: CASSFPYQPQHF

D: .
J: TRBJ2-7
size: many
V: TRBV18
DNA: TGTGCCAGCTCACCCGGGGATACAAAGACCTACGAGCAGTACTTC
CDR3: CASSPGDTKTYEQYF

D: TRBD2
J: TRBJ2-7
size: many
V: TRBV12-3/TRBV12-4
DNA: TGTGCCAGCAGCCTAGGACTAGCGGGAGATACCGTCTACGAGCAGTACTTC
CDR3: CASSLGLAGDTVYEQYF

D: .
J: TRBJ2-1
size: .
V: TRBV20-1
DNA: TGCAGTGCTAGAGCCAATCTCCTCTCCCATGAGCAGTTCTTC
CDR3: CSARANLLSHEQFF

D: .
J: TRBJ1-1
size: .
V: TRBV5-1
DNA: TGCGCCAGCAGCTTCCGACTCAGGGGACGGACCCTTTCGGGAACTGAAGCTTTCTTT
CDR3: CASSFRLRGRTLSGTEAFF

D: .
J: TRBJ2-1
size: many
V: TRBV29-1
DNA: TGCAGCGTTGAGCGGCAGACCAATGAGCAGTTCTTC
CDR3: CSVERQTNEQFF

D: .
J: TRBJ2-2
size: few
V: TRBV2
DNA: TGTGCCAGCAGTCTCCAGGGAACAACCAACACCGGGGAGCTGTTTTTT
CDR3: CASSLQGTTNTGELFF

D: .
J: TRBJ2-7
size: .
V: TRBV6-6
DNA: TGTGCCAGCAGGGGGGAGAGATACGAGCAGTACTTC
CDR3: CASRGERYEQYF

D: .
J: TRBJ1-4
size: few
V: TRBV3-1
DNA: TGTGCCAGCAGCCCGAGGACAGCAACTAATGAAAAACTGTTTTTT
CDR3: CASSPRTATNEKLFF

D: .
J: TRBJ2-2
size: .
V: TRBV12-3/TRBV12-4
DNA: TGTGCCAGCAGTCCATTACGGAACCAGAACACCGGGGAGCTGTTTTTT
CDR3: CASSPLRNQNTGELFF

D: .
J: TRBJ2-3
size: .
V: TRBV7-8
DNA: TGTGCCAGCAGCTCCGGGCTTCTCACAGATACGCAGTATTTT
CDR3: CASSSGLLTDTQYF

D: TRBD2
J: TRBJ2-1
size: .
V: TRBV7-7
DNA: TGTGCTAGCAGCCGGACTAGCGGGGAGGATGAGCAGTTCTTC
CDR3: CASSRTSGEDEQFF

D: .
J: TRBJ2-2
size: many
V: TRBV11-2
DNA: TGTGCCAGCAGCTTAGGCCGGGGCCGGGGGGCCAGCACCGGGGAGCTGTTTTTT
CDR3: CASSLGRGRGASTGELFF

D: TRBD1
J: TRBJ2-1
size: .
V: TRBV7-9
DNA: TGTGCCAGCACCGGGACAGGGAACAATGAGCAGTTCTTC
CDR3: CASTGTGNNEQFF

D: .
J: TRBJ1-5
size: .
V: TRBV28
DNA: TGTGCCAGCAGGCCCGCCGGGGCCCCCTATAGCAATCAGCCCCAGCATTTT
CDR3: CASRPAGAPYSNQPQHF

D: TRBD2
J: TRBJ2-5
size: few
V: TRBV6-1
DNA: TGTGCCAGCAGTGAAAGGTCCGGGACGGGAGGGCTACGAGAGACCCAGTACTTC
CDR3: CASSERSGTGGLRETQYF

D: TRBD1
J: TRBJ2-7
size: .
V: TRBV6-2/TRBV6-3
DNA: TGTGCCAGCAGTACCCCCTCCTTGGGACAGGGAGAGCAGTACTTC
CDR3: CASSTPSLGQGEQYF

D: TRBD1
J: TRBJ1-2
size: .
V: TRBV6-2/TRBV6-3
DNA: TGTGCCAGCAGTACCCCGGGACAGGGGGCGCTTCTCGATGGCTACACCTTC
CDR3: CASSTPGQGALLDGYTF

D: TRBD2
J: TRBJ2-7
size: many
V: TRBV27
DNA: TGTGCCAGCAGTACCCTAGCGGGATCAGCCTACGAGCAGTACTTC
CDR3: CASSTLAGSAYEQYF

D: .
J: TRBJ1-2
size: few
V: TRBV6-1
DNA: TGTGCCAGCAGTGAAGGGGAGGGATCCTATGGCTACACCTTC
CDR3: CASSEGEGSYGYTF

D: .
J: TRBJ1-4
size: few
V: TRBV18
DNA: TGTGCCAGCTCACCATTGGCTGAAAATGAAAAACTGTTTTTT
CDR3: CASSPLAENEKLFF

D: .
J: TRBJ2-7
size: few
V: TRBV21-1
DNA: TGTGCCAGCAGCAGAAGCAGCGGACAGGGAAGGAGGTACGAGCAGTACTTC
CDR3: CASSRSSGQGRRYEQYF

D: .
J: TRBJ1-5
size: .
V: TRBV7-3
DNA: TGTGCCAGCAGCCCAACGCCGGGTCAGCCCCAGCATTTT
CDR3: CASSPTPGQPQHF

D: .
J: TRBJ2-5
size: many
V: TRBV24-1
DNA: TGTGCCACCAGTGATTTAAAAGGGTTAGGAGCGGCCGGGAACCAAGAGACCCAGTACTTC
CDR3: CATSDLKGLGAAGNQETQYF

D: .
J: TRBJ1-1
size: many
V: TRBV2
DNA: TGTGCCAGCAGCCGGGTGGGGGGAACTGAAGCTTTCTTT
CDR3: CASSRVGGTEAFF

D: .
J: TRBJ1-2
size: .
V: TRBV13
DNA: TGTGCCAGCAGCCAACAGGGCGCTAACTATGGCTACACCTTC
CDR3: CASSQQGANYGYTF

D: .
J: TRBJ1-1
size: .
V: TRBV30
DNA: TGTGTCTGGGATGGTGGGAACACTGAAGCTTTCTTT
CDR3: CVWDGGNTEAFF

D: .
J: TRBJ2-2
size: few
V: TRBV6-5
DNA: TGTGCCAGCAGTTACGGTGGCGGGACTTCGCACGGGGAGCTGTTTTTT
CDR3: CASSYGGGTSHGELFF

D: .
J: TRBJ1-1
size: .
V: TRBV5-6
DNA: TGTGCCAGCAGCGTGCCGGCGATGGGGGCTTTGGCTTTCTTT
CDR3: CASSVPAMGALAFF

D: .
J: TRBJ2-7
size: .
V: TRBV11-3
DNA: TGTGCCAGCAGCTTAGAAGGCGGGACCGCCTACGAGCAGTACTTC
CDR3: CASSLEGGTAYEQYF

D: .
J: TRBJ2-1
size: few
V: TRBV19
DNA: TGTGCCAGTAGTTCGCTTAGAGGGAGCTCCTCCTACAATGAGCAGTTCTTC
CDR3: CASSSLRGSSSYNEQFF

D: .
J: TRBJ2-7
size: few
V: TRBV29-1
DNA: TGCAGCGCCTTGGACAGTTACGAGCAGTACTTC
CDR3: CSALDSYEQYF

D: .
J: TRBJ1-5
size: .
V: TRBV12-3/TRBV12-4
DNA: TGTGCCAGCACCCCGCGGGCGGGTCTCCCTCAGCCCCAGCATTTT
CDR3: CASTPRAGLPQPQHF

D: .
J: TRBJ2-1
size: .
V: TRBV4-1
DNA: TGCGCCAGCAGCCAAGATGGGGTCCTTTCAAATGAGCAGTTCTTC
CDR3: CASSQDGVLSNEQFF

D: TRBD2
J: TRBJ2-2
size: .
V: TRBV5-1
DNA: TGCGCCAGCAGCTTCCTAGCGGCGAACACCGGGGAGCTGTTTTTT
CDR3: CASSFLAANTGELFF

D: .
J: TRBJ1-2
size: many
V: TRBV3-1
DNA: TGTGCCAGCAGCCAGGGGCGCGGCTACACCTTC
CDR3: CASSQGRGYTF

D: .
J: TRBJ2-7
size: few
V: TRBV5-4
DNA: TGTGCCAGCAGCTTGGGGCAGGGGAGAAACGAGCAGTACTTC
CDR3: CASSLGQGRNEQYF

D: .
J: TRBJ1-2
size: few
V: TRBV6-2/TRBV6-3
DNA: TGTGCCAGCAGTTACAAGCAGGGTCTAGAGGTGAACTATGGCTACACCTTC
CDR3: CASSYKQGLEVNYGYTF

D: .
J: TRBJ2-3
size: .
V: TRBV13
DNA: TGTGCCAGCAGCCACCGGGGGGCCGGCACAGATACGCAGTATTTT
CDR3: CASSHRGAGTDTQYF